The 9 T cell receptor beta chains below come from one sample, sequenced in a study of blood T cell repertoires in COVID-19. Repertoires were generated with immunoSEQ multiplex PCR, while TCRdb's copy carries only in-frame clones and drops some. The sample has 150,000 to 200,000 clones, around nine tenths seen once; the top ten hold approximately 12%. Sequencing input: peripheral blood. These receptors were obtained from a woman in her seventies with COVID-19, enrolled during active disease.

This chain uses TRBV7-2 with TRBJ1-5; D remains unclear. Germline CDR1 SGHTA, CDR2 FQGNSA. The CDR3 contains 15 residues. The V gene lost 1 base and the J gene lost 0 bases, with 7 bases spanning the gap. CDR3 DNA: TGTGCCAGCAGCTTAGGCAGAACTAGCAATCAGCCCCAGCATTTT. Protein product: CASSLGRTSNQPQHF.

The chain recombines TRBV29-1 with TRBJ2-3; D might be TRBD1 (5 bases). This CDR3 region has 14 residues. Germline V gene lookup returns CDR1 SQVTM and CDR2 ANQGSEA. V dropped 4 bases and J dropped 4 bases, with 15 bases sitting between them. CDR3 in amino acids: CSVARNRQADTQYF. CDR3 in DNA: TGCAGCGTTGCCCGAAACAGGCAGGCAGATACGCAGTATTTT.

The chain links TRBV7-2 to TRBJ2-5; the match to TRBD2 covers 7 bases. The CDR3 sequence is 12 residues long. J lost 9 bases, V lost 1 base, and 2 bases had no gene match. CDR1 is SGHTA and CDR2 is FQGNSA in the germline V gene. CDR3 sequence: CASSLVGGAQYF. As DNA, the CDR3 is TGTGCCAGCAGCTTAGTGGGGGGGGCCCAGTACTTC.

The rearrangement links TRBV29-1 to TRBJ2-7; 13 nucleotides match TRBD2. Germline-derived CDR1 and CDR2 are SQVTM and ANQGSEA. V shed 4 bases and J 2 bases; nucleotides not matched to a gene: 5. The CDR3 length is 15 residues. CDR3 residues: CSVAGTSGATYEQYF. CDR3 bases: TGCAGCGTTGCCGGGACTAGCGGGGCGACCTACGAGCAGTACTTC.

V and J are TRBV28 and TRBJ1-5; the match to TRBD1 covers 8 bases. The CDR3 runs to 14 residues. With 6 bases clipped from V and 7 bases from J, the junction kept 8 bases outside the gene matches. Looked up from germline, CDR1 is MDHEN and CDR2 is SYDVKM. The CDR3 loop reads CASRNRGSSQPQHF. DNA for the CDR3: TGTGCCAGCAGGAACAGGGGGTCAAGCCAGCCCCAGCATTTT.

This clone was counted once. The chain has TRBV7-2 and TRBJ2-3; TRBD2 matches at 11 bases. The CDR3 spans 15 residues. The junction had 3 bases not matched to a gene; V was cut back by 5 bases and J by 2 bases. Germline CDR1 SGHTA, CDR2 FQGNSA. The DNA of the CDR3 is TGTGCCAGCAGCCCTAGCGGGAGGCCCACAGATACGCAGTATTTT. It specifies CASSPSGRPTDTQYF.

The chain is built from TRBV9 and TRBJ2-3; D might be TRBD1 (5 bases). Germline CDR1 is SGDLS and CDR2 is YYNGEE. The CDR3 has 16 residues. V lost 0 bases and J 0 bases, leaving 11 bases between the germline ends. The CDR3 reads CASSVVVGPSTDTQYF. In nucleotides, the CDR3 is TGTGCCAGCAGCGTAGTGGTGGGGCCAAGCACAGATACGCAGTATTTT.

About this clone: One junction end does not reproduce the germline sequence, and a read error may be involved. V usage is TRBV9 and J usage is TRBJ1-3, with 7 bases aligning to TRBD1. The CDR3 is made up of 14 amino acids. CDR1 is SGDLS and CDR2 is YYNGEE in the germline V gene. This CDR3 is CASSSGTAGNTIYF. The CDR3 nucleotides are TGTGCCAGCAGTTCCGGGACAGCTGGCAACACCATATATTTT.

The CDR3 region has the DNA TGTGCCAGCAGCAAAGGAGGGGGCACGGGCGAGCAGTACTTC. Translated, it gives CASSKGGGTGEQYF. The chain couples TRBV3-1 (or the pseudogene TRBV3-2) to TRBJ2-7; D may be TRBD1 (7 bases). Germline CDR1 LGHDT, CDR2 YNNKEL (reference sequence). The V end was cut by 5 bases, the J end by 6 bases, with 17 bases between. The CDR3 runs 14 residues.